This section outlines one T cell receptor beta chain sequence together with its context. Its target antigen remains unknown. No base quality information exists; no much larger clone differs at one position. These data belong to a study of beta chain features in type 1 diabetes (dated by TCRdb to the late 2010s). With regard to the full study: No differences in mean age, gender distribution, total cell number or subset yield were found between patients and healthy donors. A total of 107,917,701 sorted cells were examined across all samples, and the number of cells per subset was strongly correlated with RNA yield. The study compared TCRB repertoires of sorted circulating CD4+ T cell subsets between recently diagnosed type 1 diabetes patients and matched healthy donors. Regulatory and stem cell-like memory subsets were isolated from only 8 patients and roughly eight healthy donors, whereas naive and central memory subsets came from all 30 or so donors. The paper as a whole reports these results and caveats: Because cDNA rather than genomic DNA was sequenced, highly expressing activated cells could have been over-represented, although no difference in activation and CD3 levels was found between groups. At VDJ recombination sites, patients with type 1 diabetes made fewer insertions and deleted more nucleotides, a pattern implying thymic rearrangement abnormalities. In all four CD4+ subsets, TCRB CDR3 length was moderately but significantly shorter in type 1 diabetes patients. Because small numbers of individuals were included in the HLA sub-analyses, any influence of HLA type on TCRB rearrangement was left unresolved. Naive, central memory and regulatory TCRB repertoires appeared to be more alike among patients than among healthy donors. PCR might favor shorter templates, but patient and control samples were amplified and corrected together, so any skew would affect both groups equally.

As encoded in the germline V gene (reference sequence), CDR1 is LNHDA while CDR2 is SQIVND. The junction carries 13 bases between V and J, which are trimmed by 9 bases and 0 bases respectively. From its cysteine to its phenylalanine, the CDR3 spans 14 amino acids. Here the CDR3 DNA is all that survives: 42 bases in frame from base 1. Each donor gave one peripheral blood draw, averaging roughly 120 mL, which was collected into heparinised tubes. Naive, central memory, regulatory and stem cell-like memory CD4+ T cells were sorted on a BD FACSAria II using a panel including CD45RO, CCR7, CD25, CD127, CD95 and CD27. A purity above 95% was achieved for all sorted populations. PBMCs were separated immediately by Lymphoprep density gradient centrifugation and were stained directly, without being cultured. So that batch effects would be minimized, each experiment stained and sorted samples in pairs, pairing one healthy donor with one patient.

The High Capacity cDNA Reverse Transcription Kit was used to reverse transcribe all of the isolated RNA, meaning that expressed TCRB transcripts were what got sequenced. Deep immunoSEQ sequencing was applied to naive, central memory and regulatory T cell samples, giving an average of about 3.7 million total reads per sample. Sorted cells were lysed in RLT buffer and RNA was extracted with DNase-treated RNeasy Micro or Mini kits, depending on cell number. To prevent cross-contamination, every cell subset was processed on its own, while patient and healthy donor samples were processed together. TCRB sequences were amplified from cDNA with the immunoSEQ multiplex PCR, producing 87-bp fragments spanning the CDR3 region. Amplicons were sequenced on the Illumina HiSeq platform. As for the authors' bioinformatics: PCR bias was computationally corrected using synthetic template baselines, reads within Hamming distance 2 were collapsed, and singletons that could not be merged were discarded. Reads were aligned against IMGT to assign V, D and J genes, CDR3 length and insertions or deletions at six rearrangement sites. Within each subset, clonotype counts were normalized to sorted cell number, and only after that were true diversity and Gini coefficients computed with the tcR R package. Repertoire sharing was quantified using the overlap coefficient calculated on TCRB nucleotide sequences. TCRdb limited this immuneACCESS table to in-frame rearrangements with V and J called. A share of clones is missing; checked studies link under half to unresolved V genes, and the rest is unexplained. V, J and clone size were drawn from that table, and D and trimming were deduced from the DNA. A total of under 350,000 clones appear in this sample, about 7.8% of them only once. The ten largest make up 0.9% to 1.2% of the sample.

The chain was built from TRBV19 and TRBJ2-3; the D gene assignment is perhaps TRBD1 or TRBD2, with each matching 5 bases. This clonotype originated in a woman under 30 in good health. Sequences were obtained from central memory CD4+ T cells from blood. In nucleotides, the sequence is TGTGCCAGCCGACTACAGGCTAGCACAGATACGCAGTATTTT. It encodes CASRLQASTDTQYF.